A selection of T cell receptor beta chains follows, all from one sample in a study of cytomegalovirus exposure and HLA in healthy donors. Here immunoSEQ multiplex PCR was the method, and the copy in TCRdb shows in-frame clones only, minus some. Among hundreds of thousands of clones listed, over 75% were seen once. The sample was PBMCs. The receptors derive from a young man in good health and CMV-seropositive. CDR3s include the opening cysteine and the closing phenylalanine or tryptophan. D genes are given only for firm matches. Some rows have no size entry. The others give once, few or many, or a class for an expanded clone.

once - 14 TRBJ1-5 TRBV6-6 TGTGCCAGCAGTGGGTGGCAGAGAAATCAGCCCCAGCATTTT CASSGWQRNQPQHF
- TRBD1 12 TRBJ2-7 TRBV9 TGTGCCAGCAGCGCGACAGGGCTCGAGCAGTACTTC CASSATGLEQYF
- TRBD1 14 TRBJ2-7 TRBV7-9 TGTGCCAGCAGCCACGGACAGGGACTCCACGAGCAGTACTTC CASSHGQGLHEQYF
- TRBD2 15 TRBJ2-3 TRBV5-4 TGTGCCAGCAGCAAGAGCGGGAGGCGCACAGATACGCAGTATTTT CASSKSGRRTDTQYF
- - 16 TRBJ1-2 TRBV5-1 TGCGCCAGCAGCGGGGGCGGGGGGCCCCCGAACTATGGCTACACCTTC CASSGGGGPPNYGYTF
- - 13 TRBJ2-2 TRBV11-2 TGTGCCAGCAGCCCCCGGCGAGCCGGGGAGCTGTTTTTT CASSPRRAGELFF
once - 15 TRBJ1-2 TRBV28 TGTGCCAGCAGTCCCCCGGCACGGCCTAACTATGGCTACACCTTC CASSPPARPNYGYTF
- - 13 TRBJ2-1 TRBV28 TGTGCCAGCAGTTTACATGGACTGGATGAGCAGTTCTTC CASSLHGLDEQFF
- - 16 TRBJ1-2 TRBV7-8 TGTGCCAGCAGCTTAGGTGGCGGGCCCTTGGGCTATGGCTACACCTTC CASSLGGGPLGYGYTF
- TRBD2 13 TRBJ2-5 TRBV10-3 TGTGCCATCAGAGCGGGAGGCAGAGAGACCCAGTACTTC CAIRAGGRETQYF
- - 13 TRBJ2-1 TRBV6-5 TGTGCCAGCAGTCTAACTAGGGGCAATGAGCAGTTCTTC CASSLTRGNEQFF
- TRBD1 15 TRBJ2-1 TRBV19 TGTGCCAGTAGTATTACGGACAGGATTTCCAATGAGCAGTTCTTC CASSITDRISNEQFF
- - 12 TRBJ2-5 TRBV30 TGTGCCTGGAATGCGGGCCAAGAGACCCAGTACTTC CAWNAGQETQYF
few TRBD1 13 TRBJ2-7 TRBV19 TGTGCCAGTAGTACCGGGACAGGGTACGAGCAGTACTTC CASSTGTGYEQYF
- - 16 TRBJ1-2 TRBV7-9 TGTGCCAGCAGCCAAACCGGGACGCCTGCTTTCTATGGCTACACCTTC CASSQTGTPAFYGYTF
once - 14 TRBJ2-3 TRBV7-3 TGTGCCAGCGCCAGGGGAGATCGAGCAGATACGCAGTATTTT CASARGDRADTQYF
once TRBD2 14 TRBJ2-7 TRBV19 TGTGCCAGTAGTATCGGTCTAGCGGGAGTCGAGCAGTACTTC CASSIGLAGVEQYF
- TRBD1 12 TRBJ2-7 TRBV6-6 TGTGCCAGCAGCCCAGGGGGCTACGAGCAGTACTTC CASSPGGYEQYF
once - 14 TRBJ1-1 TRBV27 TGTGCCAGCACGAGGGGGGGGTCGGGAACTGAAGCTTTCTTT CASTRGGSGTEAFF
once - 15 TRBJ2-7 TRBV6-1 TGTGCCAGCAGTCGCCAACAGGTCACCACCTACGAGCAGTACTTC CASSRQQVTTYEQYF
- TRBD2 16 TRBJ2-7 TRBV9 TGTGCCAGCAGCGTAGAATTTCTAGCGGGAGTGTACGAGCAGTACTTC CASSVEFLAGVYEQYF
- TRBD1 13 TRBJ2-7 TRBV7-9 TGTGCCAGCAGTAGACAGGGCTCCCACGAGCAGTACTTC CASSRQGSHEQYF
- - 11 TRBJ2-5 TRBV20-1 TGCAGTGCTAGCAGCCAAGAGACCCAGTACTTC CSASSQETQYF
- TRBD2 15 TRBJ2-2 TRBV5-1 TGCGCCAGCAGCCTTCTAGCGGGGGGCACCGGGGAGCTGTTTTTT CASSLLAGGTGELFF
- - 16 TRBJ2-1 TRBV7-9 TGTGCCAGCAGCCCAGGACGTTTGGGGTCCTACAATGAGCAGTTCTTC CASSPGRLGSYNEQFF
- - 17 TRBJ1-2 TRBV7-9 TGTGCCAGCAGGATGGCCAGGTCCCCCCATGGGGACTATGGCTACACCTTC CASRMARSPHGDYGYTF
- - 11 TRBJ1-1 TRBV28 TGTGCCAGCTACGGGAACACTGAAGCTTTCTTT CASYGNTEAFF
- TRBD2 16 TRBJ2-5 TRBV15 TGTGCCACCAGCAGAGGAGAAGCGGGAGTCGCCGAGACCCAGTACTTC CATSRGEAGVAETQYF
- - 12 TRBJ2-7 TRBV5-4 TGTGCCAGCAGCTTGGGAGCTGGCGAGCAGTACTTC CASSLGAGEQYF
- TRBD2 14 TRBJ2-7 TRBV6-6 TGTGCCAGCATTGGAGCGGGAGGAGCGGGCGAGCAGTACTTC CASIGAGGAGEQYF
- - 15 TRBJ1-5 TRBV2 TGTGCCAGCAGTGGATCGACATCGATGAATCAGCCCCAGCATTTT CASSGSTSMNQPQHF
- - 14 TRBJ2-1 TRBV28 TGTGCCAGCAGGCTCGCCCCAATGTGGAATGAGCAGTTCTTC CASRLAPMWNEQFF
- - 13 TRBJ1-1 TRBV6-1 TGTGCCAGCAGTGAAAGTTTTTCCGGTGAAGCTTTCTTT CASSESFSGEAFF
- - 13 TRBJ2-5 TRBV18 TGTGCCAGCTCACCAGGGGGCGGAGAGACCCAGTACTTC CASSPGGGETQYF
- TRBD1 16 TRBJ1-1 TRBV6-1 TGTGCCAGCAGTGAAGTTGGGACAGGGGCTCACACTGAAGCTTTCTTT CASSEVGTGAHTEAFF
- TRBD2 15 TRBJ2-2 TRBV28 TGTGCCAGCAGTCTAACCTGGGGGGGAACCGGGGAGCTGTTTTTT CASSLTWGGTGELFF
- - 13 TRBJ1-1 TRBV5-4 TGTGCCAGCAACCAGGGTAAGGGCACTGAAGCTTTCTTT CASNQGKGTEAFF
- - 10 TRBJ2-1 TRBV27 TGTGCCAGCAGCCGGAAAGAGCAGTTCTTC CASSRKEQFF
- - 16 TRBJ2-1 TRBV19 TGTGCCAGTAGTATCGGGATGGGTAGCAGAAACAATGAGCAGTTCTTC CASSIGMGSRNNEQFF